Listed here is a single TCR beta chain. V shed 7 bases and J shed 2 bases, with 11 bases lying between them. Germline V gene lookup returns CDR1 SEHNR and CDR2 FQNEAQ (reference sequence). The length of the CDR3 is 13 residues. Per the study methods: Estimated nucleated cell counts came from reference gene primer amplification. The assay was immunoSEQ multiplex PCR, and TCRdb's table has in-frame clones only and misses some. V and J calls and clone size are given by that table; D and trimming were obtained from the DNA. The sample lists some 180,000 clones, 85% to 90% occurring once. This specimen belongs to a study of blood T cell repertoires in COVID-19. The overall study: T cells, B-cell-depleted T cells, or PBMCs provided the cDNA or gDNA that served as material.

The receptor's source is a man in his forties with active or convalescent COVID-19. V usage is TRBV7-9 and J usage is TRBJ1-2; the D gene is possibly TRBD1 (5 bases). Sequences were obtained from peripheral blood. The CDR3 loop reads CASTLDSNYGYTF. CDR3 coding DNA: TGTGCCAGCACCCTCGACAGCAACTATGGCTACACCTTC.